This T cell receptor (beta chain) is from a study of cytomegalovirus exposure and HLA in healthy donors. Broader study findings: Associated with cytomegalovirus, according to the listing, were 150 to 200 TCR beta chains. Earlier findings revealed that most TCR beta V segments proved productive either about 90% or about 30% of the time.

Between the trimmed V and J ends, which lost 3 bases and 0 bases, there was a span of 6 bases. The germline CDR1 and CDR2 sequences are SQVTM and ANQGSEA. This CDR3 region has 12 residues. Primers: 60 Vbeta forward and 13 Jbeta reverse. Original data processing: As a later analysis found, there were around 86 million unique TCR beta chains, of which some 10 million were shared. The method was immunoSEQ multiplex PCR; TCRdb's version includes in-frame clones alone and lacks a portion of them. V and J calls and clone size are those listed in that table; D and trimming were worked out from the DNA. This table has more than 150,000 clones, roughly 78% appearing once. A note on this clone: No antigen is known for it. In the same sample, other DNA sequences code for this CDR3.

The sequenced sample was PBMCs. The sequence was obtained from a boy younger than 18 in good health and CMV-seronegative. This chain uses TRBV29-1 with TRBJ2-7; D is undetermined. CDR3 coding DNA: TGCAGCGTTGAGGTTAGCTCCTACGAGCAGTACTTC. Translating gives CSVEVSSYEQYF.